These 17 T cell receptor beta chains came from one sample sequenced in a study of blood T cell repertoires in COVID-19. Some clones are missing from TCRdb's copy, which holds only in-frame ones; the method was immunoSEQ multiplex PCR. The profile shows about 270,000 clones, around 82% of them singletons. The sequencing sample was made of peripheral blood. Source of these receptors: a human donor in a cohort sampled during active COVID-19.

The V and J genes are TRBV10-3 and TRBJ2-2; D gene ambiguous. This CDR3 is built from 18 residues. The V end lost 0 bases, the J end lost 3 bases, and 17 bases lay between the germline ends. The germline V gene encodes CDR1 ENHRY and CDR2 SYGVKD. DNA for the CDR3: TGTGCCATCAGTGAGTCTCAAATAAGTTCGAGGTACACCGGGGAGCTGTTTTTT. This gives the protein CAISESQISSRYTGELFF.

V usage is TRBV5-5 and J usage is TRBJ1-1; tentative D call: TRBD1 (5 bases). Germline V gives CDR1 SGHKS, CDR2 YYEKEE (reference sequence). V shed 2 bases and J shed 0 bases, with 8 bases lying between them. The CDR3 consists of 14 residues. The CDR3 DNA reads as TGTGCCAGCAGCTTCCTACAGGTGAACACTGAAGCTTTCTTT. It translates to CASSFLQVNTEAFF.

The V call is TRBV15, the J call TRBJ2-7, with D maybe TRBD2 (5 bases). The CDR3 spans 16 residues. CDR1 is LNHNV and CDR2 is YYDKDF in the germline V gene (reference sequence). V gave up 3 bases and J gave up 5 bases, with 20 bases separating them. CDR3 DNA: TGTGCCACCAGCAGGGGCATGAGAGGGCGATTCCACGAGCAGTACTTC. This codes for CATSRGMRGRFHEQYF.

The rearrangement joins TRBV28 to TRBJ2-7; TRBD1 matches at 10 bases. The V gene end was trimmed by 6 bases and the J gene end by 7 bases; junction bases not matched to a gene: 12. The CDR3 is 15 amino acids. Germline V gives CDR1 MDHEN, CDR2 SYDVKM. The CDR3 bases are TGTGCCAGCAGCCTCCGCGGGACAGGGGCGAGGGAGCAGTACTTC. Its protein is CASSLRGTGAREQYF.

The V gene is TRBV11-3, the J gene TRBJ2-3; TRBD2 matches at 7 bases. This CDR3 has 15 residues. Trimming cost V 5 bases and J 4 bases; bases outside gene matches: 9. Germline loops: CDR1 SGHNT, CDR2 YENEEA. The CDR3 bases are TGTGCCAGCAGCGCCATGGGGGGGTTTGCAGATACGCAGTATTTT. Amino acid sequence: CASSAMGGFADTQYF. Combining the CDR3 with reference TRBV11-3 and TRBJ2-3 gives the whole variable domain EAGVVQSPRYKIIEKKQPVAFWCNPISGHNTLYWYLQNLGQGPELLIRYENEEAVDDSQLPKDRFSAERLKGVDSTLKIQPAELGDSAVYLCASSAMGGFADTQYFGPGTRLTVL.

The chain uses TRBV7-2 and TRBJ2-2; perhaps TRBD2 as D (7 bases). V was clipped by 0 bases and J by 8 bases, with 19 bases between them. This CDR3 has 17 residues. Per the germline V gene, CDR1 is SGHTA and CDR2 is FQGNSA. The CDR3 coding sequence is TGTGCCAGCAGCTTAGCCCCGGGGGGCCGGGCTTCGGGGGAGCTGTTTTTT. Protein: CASSLAPGGRASGELFF.

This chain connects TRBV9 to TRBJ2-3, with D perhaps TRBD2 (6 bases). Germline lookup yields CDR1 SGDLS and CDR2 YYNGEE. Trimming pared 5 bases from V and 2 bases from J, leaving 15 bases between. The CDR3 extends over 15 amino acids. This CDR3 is CASSHGTLDTDTQYF. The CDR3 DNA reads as TGTGCCAGCAGTCACGGGACTTTAGACACAGATACGCAGTATTTT.

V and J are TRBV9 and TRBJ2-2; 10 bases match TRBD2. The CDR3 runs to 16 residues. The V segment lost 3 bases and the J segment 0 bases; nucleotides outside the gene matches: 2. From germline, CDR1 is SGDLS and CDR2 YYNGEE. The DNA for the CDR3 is TGTGCCAGCAGCGCTAGCGGGAGTCCGAACACCGGGGAGCTGTTTTTT. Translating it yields CASSASGSPNTGELFF.

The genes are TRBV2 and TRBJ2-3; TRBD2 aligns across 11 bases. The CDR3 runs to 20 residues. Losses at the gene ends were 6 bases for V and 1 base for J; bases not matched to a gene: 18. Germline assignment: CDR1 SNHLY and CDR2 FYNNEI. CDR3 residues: CASRDPRGTSGNTRTDTQYF. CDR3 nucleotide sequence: TGTGCCAGCAGAGATCCCAGAGGGACTAGCGGAAATACTCGCACAGATACGCAGTATTTT.

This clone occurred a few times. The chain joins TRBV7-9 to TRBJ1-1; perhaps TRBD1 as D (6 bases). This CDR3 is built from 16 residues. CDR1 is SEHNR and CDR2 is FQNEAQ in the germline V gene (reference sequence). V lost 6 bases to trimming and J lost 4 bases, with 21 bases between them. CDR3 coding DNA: TGTGCCAGCAGGGGCCCCTGGGCAGGGGTTAGCACTGAAGCTTTCTTT. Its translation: CASRGPWAGVSTEAFF.

CDR3 sequence reads: CASSGGGRYEQYF. CDR3 nucleotides: TGTGCCAGCAGTGGCGGGGGTCGGTACGAGCAGTACTTC. This chain links TRBV27 with TRBJ2-7, with 7 bases aligning to TRBD2. Germline CDR1 MNHEY, CDR2 SMNVEV (reference sequence). The CDR3 totals 13 residues. The ends lost 5 bases at V and 4 bases at J; junction bases unmatched: 5.

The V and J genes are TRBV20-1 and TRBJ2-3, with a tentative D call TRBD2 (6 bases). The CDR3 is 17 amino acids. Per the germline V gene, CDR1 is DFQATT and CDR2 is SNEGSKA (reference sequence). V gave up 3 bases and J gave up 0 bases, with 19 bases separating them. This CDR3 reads CSASLSGSRISTDTQYF. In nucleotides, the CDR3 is TGCAGTGCTAGTCTTAGCGGCTCTCGGATTAGCACAGATACGCAGTATTTT.

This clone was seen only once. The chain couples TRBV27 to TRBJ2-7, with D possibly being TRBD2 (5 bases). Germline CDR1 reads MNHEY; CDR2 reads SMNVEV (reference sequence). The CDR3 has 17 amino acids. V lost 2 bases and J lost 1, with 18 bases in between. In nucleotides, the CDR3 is TGTGCCAGCAGTTTACGCGCAGGCGATAGGGAGTCCTACGAGCAGTACTTC. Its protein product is CASSLRAGDRESYEQYF.

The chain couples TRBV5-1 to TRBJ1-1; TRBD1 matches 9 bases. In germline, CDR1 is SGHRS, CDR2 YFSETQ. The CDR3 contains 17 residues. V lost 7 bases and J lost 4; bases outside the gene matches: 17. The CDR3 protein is CASQKSRDRVLGTEAFF. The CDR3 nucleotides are TGCGCCAGCCAGAAAAGCCGGGACAGGGTACTGGGCACTGAAGCTTTCTTT.

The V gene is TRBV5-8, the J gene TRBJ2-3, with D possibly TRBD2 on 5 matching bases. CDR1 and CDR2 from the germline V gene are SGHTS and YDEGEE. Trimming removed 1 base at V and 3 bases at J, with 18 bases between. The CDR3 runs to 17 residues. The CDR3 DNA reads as TGTGCCAGCAGCTTGCTAGCAGAGTTCCCTGGAACAGATACGCAGTATTTT. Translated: CASSLLAEFPGTDTQYF. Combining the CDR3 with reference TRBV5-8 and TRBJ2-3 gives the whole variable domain EAGVTQSPTHLIKTRGQQATLRCSPISGHTSVYWYQQALGLGLQFLLWYDEGEERNRGNFPPRFSGRQFPNYSSELNVNALELEDSALYLCASSLLAEFPGTDTQYFGPGTRLTVL.

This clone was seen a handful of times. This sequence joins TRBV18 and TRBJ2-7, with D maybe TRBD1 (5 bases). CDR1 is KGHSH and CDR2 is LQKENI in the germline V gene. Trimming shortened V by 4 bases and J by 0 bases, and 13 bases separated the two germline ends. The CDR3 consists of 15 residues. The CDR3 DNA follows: TGTGCCAGCTCACAAGGACACAAGACCTCCTACGAGCAGTACTTC. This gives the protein CASSQGHKTSYEQYF.

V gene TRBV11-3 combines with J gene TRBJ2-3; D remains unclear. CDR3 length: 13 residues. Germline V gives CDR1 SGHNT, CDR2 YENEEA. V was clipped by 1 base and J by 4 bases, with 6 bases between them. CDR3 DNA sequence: TGTGCCAGCAGCTTAGTTTCCGCAGATACGCAGTATTTT. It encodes CASSLVSADTQYF.